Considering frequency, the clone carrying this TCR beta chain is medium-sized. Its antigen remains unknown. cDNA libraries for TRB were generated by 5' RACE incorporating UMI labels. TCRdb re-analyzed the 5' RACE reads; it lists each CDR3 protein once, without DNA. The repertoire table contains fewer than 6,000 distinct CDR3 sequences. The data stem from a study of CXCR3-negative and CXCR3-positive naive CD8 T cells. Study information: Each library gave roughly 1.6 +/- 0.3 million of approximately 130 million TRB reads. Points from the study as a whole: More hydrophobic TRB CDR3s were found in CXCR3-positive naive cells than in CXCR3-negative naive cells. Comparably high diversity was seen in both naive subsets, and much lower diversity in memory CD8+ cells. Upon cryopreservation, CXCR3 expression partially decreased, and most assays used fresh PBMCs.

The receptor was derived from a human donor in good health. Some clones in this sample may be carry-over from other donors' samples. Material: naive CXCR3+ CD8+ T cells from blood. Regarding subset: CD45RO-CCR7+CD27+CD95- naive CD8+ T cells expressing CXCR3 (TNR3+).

The CDR3: CATSRDRGPNQPQHF. This chain uses TRBV15 with TRBJ1-5; the TCRdb D gene call, TRBD1, has no DNA to confirm it. CDR1 is LNHNV, CDR2 YYDKDF, per germline (reference sequence). The CDR3 has 15 residues.